This TCR beta chain appears in the sequencing data of a study of cytomegalovirus exposure and HLA in healthy donors. The PCR had 60 Vbeta and 13 Jbeta primers. The repertoire was sequenced with immunoSEQ multiplex PCR; TCRdb's copy has only in-frame clones and lacks some. This sample has approximately 100,000 clones, with about 81% found just once. CDR1 and CDR2 from the germline V gene are SGHNT and YYREEE (reference sequence). Trimming stripped 2 bases from V and 2 bases from J, with 11 bases between. The CDR3 is made up of 15 amino acids. This receptor was identified in a man aged 35 to 55 in good health and CMV-seronegative. Source material: PBMCs. The chain joins TRBV5-4 to TRBJ1-5; tentatively, D is TRBD1 (5 bases). The CDR3 nucleotides read TGTGCCAGCAGCTTAGGAGGGGCTGGCAATCAGCCCCAGCATTTT. This sequence encodes CASSLGGAGNQPQHF.